One and the same sample provided the 21 T cell receptor beta chains below, sequenced in a study of T cells after yellow fever vaccination. TCRdb independently ran MiXCR on the 5' RACE reads; one entry per CDR3 protein. The sample has around 590,000 distinct CDR3 sequences, 12% seen once. The sample was PBMCs, taken on the day of the yellow fever booster vaccination. These receptors originate from a man aged 30-40 years who received the YFV17D yellow fever vaccine.

The V gene is TRBV20-1, the J gene TRBJ1-5; the D is unclear. Germline-derived CDR1 and CDR2 are DFQATT and SNEGSKA (reference sequence). Trimming cost V 2 bases and J 0 bases, with 5 bases left between them. The CDR3 covers 13 residues. Written as DNA, the CDR3 is TGCAGTGCTAGATCCAGTAGCAATCAGCCCCAGCATTTT. It is translated as CSARSSSNQPQHF.

This clonotype has a handful of counts. This chain joins TRBV5-1 and TRBJ2-7; D tentatively fits TRBD1 or TRBD2 (5 bases each). CDR3 length: 14 amino acids. V was pared by 4 bases and J by 0 bases, with 11 bases between. The germline gives CDR1 SGHRS, CDR2 YFSETQ. The chain's CDR3 is CASSPGRYSYEQYF. CDR3 bases: TGCGCCAGCAGCCCGGGACGGTACTCCTACGAGCAGTACTTC.

This clonotype was seen a few times. The chain uses TRBV6-1 and TRBJ1-1, with D possibly matching TRBD1 (5 bases). CDR1 and CDR2 from the germline V gene are MNHNS and SASEGT. The CDR3 sequence is 14 residues long. V lost 6 bases to trimming and J lost 0 bases, with 11 bases between them. This CDR3 reads CASSLGHMNTEAFF. In DNA, the CDR3 is TGTGCCAGCAGCCTAGGACATATGAACACTGAAGCTTTCTTT.

This clonotype has only a few counts. This chain uses TRBV7-7 with TRBJ2-1; D may match TRBD1 or TRBD2 (6 bases each). CDR1 is SSHAT, CDR2 FNYEAQ, per germline (reference sequence). V gave up 5 bases and J gave up 9 bases, with 23 bases separating them. The length of the CDR3 is 16 residues. The CDR3 region is CASSVGLLPGGGEQFF. As DNA, the CDR3 is TGTGCCAGCAGCGTGGGACTGCTACCCGGAGGGGGTGAGCAGTTCTTC.

The sample holds a few counts of this clonotype. The chain has TRBV24-1 and TRBJ2-3, with D tentatively TRBD2 (5 bases). Per the germline V gene, CDR1 is KGHDR and CDR2 is SFDVKD. The CDR3 length is 15 residues. The V end lost 5 bases, the J end lost 1 base, and 12 bases lay between the germline ends. The CDR3 loop reads CATSGGDYRTDTQYF. The CDR3 DNA sequence: TGTGCCACCAGTGGAGGCGACTATCGCACAGATACGCAGTATTTT.

V gene TRBV2 combines with J gene TRBJ1-2; the match to TRBD1 covers 8 bases. Trimming took 2 bases from V and 0 from J; bases not matched to a gene: 5. CDR1 is SNHLY and CDR2 is FYNNEI in the germline V gene. The CDR3 totals 16 residues. CDR3 region: CASSEWTGLANYGYTF. CDR3 nucleotides: TGTGCCAGCAGTGAATGGACAGGGCTGGCTAACTATGGCTACACCTTC.

This clonotype was seen more than once but under ten times. The chain couples TRBV20-1 to TRBJ2-7; a weak D match, TRBD1 (5 bases). The germline V gene has CDR1 DFQATT and CDR2 SNEGSKA (reference sequence). Trimming left V 3 bases short and J 3 bases short, with 12 bases between. This CDR3 has 13 amino acids. The CDR3 sequence is CSASNPGYYEQYF. The DNA for the CDR3 is TGCAGTGCTAGTAATCCAGGGTACTACGAGCAGTACTTC.

This clonotype was detected ten times or more. The gene calls are TRBV6-1 and TRBJ2-4; tentatively, D is TRBD2 (6 bases). This CDR3 is 15 amino acids long. Germline V gene lookup returns CDR1 MNHNS and CDR2 SASEGT. V was pared by 6 bases and J by 1 base, with 13 bases between. CDR3: CASRPRGRAKNIQYF. CDR3 coding DNA: TGTGCCAGCAGACCCCGGGGGAGGGCCAAAAACATTCAGTACTTC.

The sample holds a few counts of this clonotype. V and J are TRBV30 and TRBJ1-2; D gene unclear. Trimming removed 2 bases from V and 4 bases from J, with 11 bases in between. This CDR3 contains 13 residues. Germline values: CDR1 GTSNPN, CDR2 SVGIG (reference sequence). CDR3 sequence reads: CAWSTKNGYGYTF. CDR3 bases: TGTGCCTGGAGTACAAAGAACGGCTATGGCTACACCTTC.

The rearrangement joins TRBV11-2 to TRBJ2-3, with 8 positions matching TRBD1. This CDR3 has 13 amino acids. Germline V gene sequence: CDR1 SGHAT, CDR2 FQNNGV. Trimming cost V 0 bases and J 8 bases; bases outside gene matches: 1. CDR3 loop: CASSLDGQGTQYF. As DNA, the CDR3 is TGTGCCAGCAGCTTAGATGGACAGGGTACGCAGTATTTT.

This clonotype appeared many times. The chain links TRBV29-1 to TRBJ2-3; 10 nucleotides match TRBD2. Germline V CDR1 and CDR2: SQVTM, ANQGSEA. Trimming cost V 8 bases and J 3 bases; bases outside gene matches: 23. There are 19 residues in the CDR3. CDR3 protein: CSSVGGRSSASGSTDTQYF. CDR3 coding DNA: TGCAGCTCCGTTGGGGGCCGCTCGTCCGCTAGCGGGAGTACAGATACGCAGTATTTT.

This clonotype was seen more than once but under ten times. The chain has TRBV10-3 and TRBJ1-1; D ambiguous. CDR1 is ENHRY, CDR2 SYGVKD, per germline. V lost 2 bases and J lost 5, with 12 bases in between. CDR3 length: 14 residues. CDR3 sequence reads: CAISEKKVGTEAFF. For the CDR3, the DNA is TGTGCCATCAGTGAGAAAAAGGTCGGGACTGAAGCTTTCTTT.

The table lists this clonotype with a few counts. The rearrangement uses TRBV7-9 and TRBJ1-1, with TRBD1 matching over 9 bases. The CDR3 length is 13 residues. V shed 5 bases, J shed 6 bases, and the junction held 4 bases outside the gene matches. The germline gives CDR1 SEHNR, CDR2 FQNEAQ (reference sequence). The CDR3 is CASSRGTGPEAFF. CDR3 in DNA: TGTGCCAGCAGCAGAGGGACAGGGCCTGAAGCTTTCTTT.

The chain employs TRBV20-1 and TRBJ2-1; 10 nucleotides line up with TRBD2. The CDR3 runs to 17 residues. The V gene end was trimmed by 2 bases and the J gene end by 4 bases; junction bases not matched to a gene: 11. From germline, CDR1 is DFQATT and CDR2 SNEGSKA (reference sequence). In DNA, the CDR3 is TGCAGTGCTAGACCAAAAATCTCTAGCGGGAGTTACAATGAGCAGTTCTTC. Translating it yields CSARPKISSGSYNEQFF.

The CDR3 DNA reads TGTGCCAGCAGCTTAGAGGGGACAGGCGAGCAGTTCTTC. This gives the protein CASSLEGTGEQFF. The genes are TRBV7-3 and TRBJ2-1; 8 nucleotides line up with TRBD1. The CDR3 totals 13 residues. Germline V gene lookup returns CDR1 SGHTA and CDR2 FQGTGA. Trimming at V came to 2 bases and at J to 10 bases, leaving 4 bases not matched to a gene.

This clonotype was seen a handful of times. The chain combines TRBV4-1 with TRBJ2-7; 10 nucleotides match TRBD2. The V segment lost 1 base and the J segment 7 bases; nucleotides outside the gene matches: 16. The CDR3 contains 18 residues. The V gene's germline CDR1 is MGHRA and CDR2 YSYEKL. The CDR3 nucleotides are TGCGCCAGCAGCCAAGTTTCGGTAGCGGGAGGAATTCTTAGTGAGCAGTACTTC. Protein product: CASSQVSVAGGILSEQYF.

This clonotype occurred many times. V gene TRBV7-9 combines with J gene TRBJ2-3; D is unresolved. Germline loops: CDR1 SEHNR, CDR2 FQNEAQ (reference sequence). This CDR3 has 11 residues. The V and J ends lost 5 bases and 9 bases respectively, with 9 bases between them. For the CDR3, the DNA is TGTGCCAGCAGCAACAGTGAGACGCAGTATTTT. Translated, it gives CASSNSETQYF.

This clonotype was observed a handful of times. The chain links TRBV5-1 to TRBJ1-1; no clear D gene. Between the trimmed V and J ends, which lost 4 bases and 6 bases, there was a span of 13 bases. The CDR3 extends over 13 amino acids. CDR1 and CDR2 from the germline V gene are SGHRS and YFSETQ. The CDR3 reads CASSMSDSSEAFF. The CDR3 DNA sequence: TGCGCCAGCAGCATGTCCGACTCATCTGAAGCTTTCTTT.

This clonotype was counted only a few times. The chain employs TRBV5-1 and TRBJ2-1; D is possibly TRBD1 or TRBD2 (5 bases each). Trimming removed 0 bases at V and 4 bases at J, with 11 bases between. The CDR3 is 15 residues long. The germline CDR1 and CDR2 sequences are SGHRS and YFSETQ. In DNA, the CDR3 is TGCGCCAGCAGCTTGGAGGGGACCCCGTACAATGAGCAGTTCTTC. Translating gives CASSLEGTPYNEQFF.

The sample holds a few counts of this clonotype. The rearrangement links TRBV21-1 to TRBJ2-5; TRBD1 is the table's D call, not checked against the DNA. TRBV21-1 is a pseudogene segment. The CDR3 runs 18 residues. This chain's CDR3 is CASSKCLPGDREEETQYF. In nucleotides, the CDR3 is TGTGCCAGCAGCAAATGCCTGCCAGGGGACAGGGAAGAAGAGACCCAGTACTTC.

This clonotype was counted between two and nine times. V and J are TRBV3-1 and TRBJ2-1; 10 bases are a match to TRBD2. V lost 4 bases and J lost 4; bases outside the gene matches: 13. The CDR3 runs to 18 residues. Looked up from germline, CDR1 is LGHDT and CDR2 is YNNKEL (reference sequence). The chain's CDR3 is CASSRYDGTSALYNEQFF. As DNA, the CDR3 is TGTGCCAGCAGCCGTTACGATGGGACTAGCGCACTGTACAATGAGCAGTTCTTC.